These T cell receptor beta chains were read from a single sample in a study of CD4 T cells in relation to SARS-CoV-2 and coronaviruses. TCRdb keeps only in-frame clones here, not all; method: immunoSEQ multiplex PCR. Among around 15,000 clones listed, about 79% were seen once. The antigens for these receptors are not known. The sequencing input was CD4+ T cells from PBMCs, cultured in vitro. The receptors were gathered from a human donor in good health. The CDR3 runs from the conserved cysteine through the conserved F or W. A D gene is named only where the DNA matches it firmly. Clone size, where shown, is once, few, many, or a class for clones that have expanded.

V gene	CDR3 length	J gene	clone size	D gene	CDR3 DNA	CDR3 protein
TRBV14	14	TRBJ2-1	once	NA	TGTGCCAGCAGCCGGGGCTTGGGATGGGGGGAGCAGTTCTTC	CASSRGLGWGEQFF
TRBV7-2	17	TRBJ2-7	once	TRBD2	TGTGCCAGCAGCCCGCGGGCGGGAGGGGGCGCCCAATACGAGCAGTACTTC	CASSPRAGGGAQYEQYF
TRBV11-3	15	TRBJ2-1	NA	NA	TGTGCCAGCAGCTTAGACCCTAATTCCTACAATGAGCAGTTCTTC	CASSLDPNSYNEQFF
TRBV5-1	15	TRBJ2-3	NA	TRBD2	TGCGCCAGCAGCTCAAGCGGGGGGTTTGGAGATACGCAGTATTTT	CASSSSGGFGDTQYF
TRBV2	15	TRBJ2-3	NA	NA	TGTGCCAGCAGTGGTTGGGGGGCAAGCACAGATACGCAGTATTTT	CASSGWGASTDTQYF
TRBV5-5	16	TRBJ1-1	NA	NA	TGTGCCAGCAGCTTGGTTGGTCCCCAGATGAACACTGAAGCTTTCTTT	CASSLVGPQMNTEAFF
TRBV30	15	TRBJ1-4	NA	NA	TGTGCCTGGAGTTTGGGAGGGCATACTAATGAAAAACTGTTTTTT	CAWSLGGHTNEKLFF
TRBV3-1/TRBV3-2	16	TRBJ2-1	NA	TRBD2	TGTGCCAGCAGCCCAACTGGGCTAGCGGGAATCGGTGAGCAGTTCTTC	CASSPTGLAGIGEQFF
TRBV6-5	13	TRBJ2-5	NA	NA	TGTGCCAGCAGGTGGGGCGGGCAAGAGACCCAGTACTTC	CASRWGGQETQYF
TRBV6-5	11	TRBJ1-6	NA	NA	TGTGCCAGCAGTTACAATTCACCCCTCCACTTT	CASSYNSPLHF
TRBV10-2	14	TRBJ2-3	NA	TRBD2	TGCGCCAGCAGTGAAGTAGCGGGCGCCGATACGCAGTATTTT	CASSEVAGADTQYF
TRBV29-1	15	TRBJ2-6	once	NA	TGCAGCGTTGTCGGGTCAGGGGCTGGGGCCAACGTCCTGACTTTC	CSVVGSGAGANVLTF
TRBV11-2	17	TRBJ2-7	NA	TRBD2	TGTGCCAGCAGCTTAGGTCGGAGCGGGAGCTACTCCTACGAGCAGTACTTC	CASSLGRSGSYSYEQYF
TRBV6-5	15	TRBJ2-1	NA	NA	TGTGCCAGCAGTTACGGTCCTCGCCCCCACAATGAGCAGTTCTTC	CASSYGPRPHNEQFF
TRBV6-2/TRBV6-3	15	TRBJ1-5	few	NA	TGTGCCAGCAGCCCTAGACAGGCTACGGAGCAGCCCCAGCATTTT	CASSPRQATEQPQHF
TRBV10-1	12	TRBJ2-7	few	TRBD1	TGCGCCAGCAGCGGGGACAGCTACGAGCAGTACTTC	CASSGDSYEQYF
TRBV6-1	13	TRBJ1-1	NA	NA	TGTGCCAGCAGTGAAGGCAGCGACACTGAAGCTTTCTTT	CASSEGSDTEAFF
TRBV14	14	TRBJ2-5	NA	NA	TGTGCCAGCAGCCAAGATTCGGGTAGTGGGACCCAGTACTTC	CASSQDSGSGTQYF
TRBV5-4	14	TRBJ1-6	few	NA	TGTGCCAGCAGCCTTGACAGGACGGGAACACCCCTCCACTTT	CASSLDRTGTPLHF
TRBV10-3	14	TRBJ2-7	NA	TRBD1	TGTGCCATAAGCTCCGGGACAGGGGTTTACCAGCAGTACTTC	CAISSGTGVYQQYF
TRBV27	16	TRBJ1-1	NA	NA	TGTGCCAGCAATACCTACCGGGGCCCCAGGGACACTGAAGCTTTCTTT	CASNTYRGPRDTEAFF
TRBV2	14	TRBJ1-2	NA	NA	TGTGCCAGTCCCCGGGAGTTATTTGACGGGGGCTACACCTTC	CASPRELFDGGYTF
TRBV28	16	TRBJ1-1	once	NA	TGTGCCAGCAGTTCGGCGGCAGGCGGGGACTCCCCTGAAGCTTTCTTT	CASSSAAGGDSPEAFF
TRBV2	15	TRBJ2-2	NA	NA	TGTGCCAGCAGAGAGAGGACAACGAACACCGGGGAGCTGTTTTTT	CASRERTTNTGELFF
TRBV23-1	15	TRBJ2-5	NA	NA	TGCGCCAGCAGTCAATCGGACTTAAGAGGGGAGACCCAGTACTTC	CASSQSDLRGETQYF
TRBV19	16	TRBJ2-5	NA	TRBD2	TGTGCCAGTAGTATAGATGGGCAGTACGGGGGGGAGACCCAGTACTTC	CASSIDGQYGGETQYF
TRBV5-1	15	TRBJ1-6	NA	NA	TGCGCCAGCAGCACCGGCCGAACGGCGGATTCACCCCTCCACTTT	CASSTGRTADSPLHF
TRBV5-1	14	TRBJ2-1	NA	TRBD2	TGCGCCAGCAGCCCCGCGATAGCGGGCGATGAGCAGTTCTTC	CASSPAIAGDEQFF
TRBV29-1	10	TRBJ2-5	NA	NA	TGCAGCGTTCGGGTTGAGACCCAGTACTTC	CSVRVETQYF
TRBV7-2	15	TRBJ2-1	once	TRBD2	TGTGCCAGCAGCTCCGGACTAGCGGGGGGGGTTGAGCAGTTCTTC	CASSSGLAGGVEQFF
TRBV6-5	15	TRBJ2-7	NA	TRBD2	TGTGCCAGCAGGAAACCCGGGACTAGGGAGAACGAGCAGTACTTC	CASRKPGTRENEQYF
TRBV18	12	TRBJ1-5	NA	NA	TGTGCCAGCTCCCAAACGGAGCAGCCCCAGCATTTT	CASSQTEQPQHF
TRBV5-1	16	TRBJ2-2	NA	NA	TGCGCCAGCAGCTCGTACGGGACCCTCAACACCGGGGAGCTGTTTTTT	CASSSYGTLNTGELFF
TRBV28	14	TRBJ1-2	NA	NA	TGTGCCAGCAGTTTCCCCGGACAGATTAATGGCTACACCTTC	CASSFPGQINGYTF
TRBV11-2	16	TRBJ1-6	few	NA	TGTGCCAGCAGCTTAGTTCGTGGGGCGTATAATTCACCCCTCCACTTT	CASSLVRGAYNSPLHF
TRBV7-2	15	TRBJ1-5	NA	NA	TGTGCCAGCAGCTTAGTGTGGGGTAGCAATCAGCCCCAGCATTTT	CASSLVWGSNQPQHF
TRBV5-4	15	TRBJ2-3	NA	TRBD1	TGTGCCAGCAGCTGGACACAGGGGGCGGCAGATACGCAGTATTTT	CASSWTQGAADTQYF
TRBV11-2	16	TRBJ2-2	NA	NA	TGTGCCAGCACCCCATTATGGAGGGTGGGCACCGGGGAGCTGTTTTTT	CASTPLWRVGTGELFF
TRBV11-2	14	TRBJ2-5	NA	NA	TGTGCCAGCAGCCCGAGTGGGCAATACGAGACCCAGTACTTC	CASSPSGQYETQYF
TRBV5-4	17	TRBJ1-6	NA	TRBD1	TGTGCCAGCAGCTCACGGACAGGGGGCTCCTATAATTCACCCCTCCACTTT	CASSSRTGGSYNSPLHF
TRBV2	14	TRBJ2-7	NA	NA	TGTGCCAGCAGTGAGTTAGGCAGCTCGTACGAGCAGTACTTC	CASSELGSSYEQYF
TRBV5-1	14	TRBJ1-4	NA	TRBD1	TGCGCCAGCAGCTTGACAGGGGCTAATGAAAAACTGTTTTTT	CASSLTGANEKLFF
TRBV7-2	13	TRBJ2-4	NA	NA	TGTGCCAGCAGCCACCCCACCGGGGGCATTCAGTACTTC	CASSHPTGGIQYF
TRBV6-5	13	TRBJ2-5	NA	NA	TGTGCTAGCCGAGGGGTATTGGCCGAGACCCAGTACTTC	CASRGVLAETQYF